A single sample is the source of the 22 T cell receptor beta chains below, sequenced in a study of blood T cells in healthy people across ages. A sample-barcoded 5' primer and a J-beta primer mix were used in a second PCR of roughly 6 to 11 cycles. TCRdb called the 5' RACE reads again in MiXCR, with one record for every CDR3 protein. The table includes 1.5 million to 2 million distinct CDR3 sequences, 28% detected once. The sample taken for sequencing was blood. These receptors all stem from a woman aged 30 to 39 in good health.

Concerning this clonotype itself: A clone one base away is much larger, so this may be a read error. The V gene is TRBV3-1, the J gene TRBJ2-5, with TRBD2 matching 10 bases. Germline trimming cut 2 bases from V and 11 bases from J; bases unmatched to any gene: 8. Germline CDR1 reads LGHDT; CDR2 reads YNNKEL (reference sequence). The CDR3 runs to 14 residues. CDR3 protein: CASSQPGLAYKQYF. CDR3 nucleotide sequence: TGTGCCAGCAGCCAACCGGGACTAGCGTACAAGCAGTACTTC.

This clonotype was counted a few times. The chain is built from TRBV6-6 and TRBJ2-7; TRBD2 agrees at 9 bases. The germline V gene encodes CDR1 MNHNY and CDR2 SVGAGI (reference sequence). CDR3 length: 16 residues. The J segment lost 2 bases and the V segment lost 4 bases, leaving 9 bases of the junction unmatched. The CDR3 loop is CASSSQRGVSTYEQYF. The CDR3, as DNA: TGTGCCAGCAGTTCGCAGCGGGGGGTTTCGACCTACGAGCAGTACTTC.

This clonotype was detected only a few times. The V call is TRBV5-1, the J call TRBJ2-5, with a tentative D call TRBD2 (5 bases). The CDR3 has 16 residues. Between the trimmed V and J ends, which lost 0 bases and 2 bases, there was a span of 14 bases. The germline V gene has CDR1 SGHRS and CDR2 YFSETQ. The CDR3 sequence is CASSLGSAGNQETQYF. The CDR3 DNA sequence: TGCGCCAGCAGCTTGGGGTCGGCCGGGAATCAAGAGACCCAGTACTTC.

This clonotype showed up many times. The V gene is TRBV10-1, the J gene TRBJ2-5; D is possibly TRBD2 (5 bases). The CDR3 totals 14 residues. Trimming stripped 0 bases from V and 4 bases from J, with 9 bases between. Per the germline V gene, CDR1 is WNHNN and CDR2 is SYGVQD (reference sequence). DNA of the CDR3: TGCGCCAGCAGTGAGTCGCCCCGGGGAGAGACCCAGTACTTC. The encoded protein is CASSESPRGETQYF.

The sample holds many counts of this clonotype. One end of the junction varies from germline; a read error may be responsible. The chain has TRBV2 and TRBJ1-2; weak D call: TRBD1 (5 bases). This CDR3 contains 13 residues. CDR1 is SNHLY and CDR2 is FYNNEI in the germline V gene. DNA for the CDR3: TGCGCCAGCAGTGGTCAGGGTGATTATGGCTACACCTTC. Its translation: CASSGQGDYGYTF.

The V call is TRBV7-2, the J call TRBJ2-3; 13 bases line up with TRBD2. The end of the DNA is better explained by TRBJ2-7, so the J call may be wrong. Germline V gene sequence: CDR1 SGHTA, CDR2 FQGNSA. The length of the CDR3 is 15 residues. The CDR3 bases are TGTGCCAGCTCCTTGACTAGCGGGGGGTCCTACGAGCAGTACGTC. Protein sequence: CASSLTSGGSYEQYV.

This clonotype was recorded many times. This sequence joins TRBV7-2 and TRBJ2-6, with D perhaps TRBD1 (6 bases). The CDR3 contains 15 residues. CDR1 and CDR2 (germline): SGHTA, FQGNSA. With 6 bases removed from V and 0 bases from J, the gap between germline ends came to 9 bases. The CDR3, as DNA: TGTGCCAGCAGGGACAGTTACTCTGGGGCCAACGTCCTGACTTTC. Translating it yields CASRDSYSGANVLTF. Full variable domain (remainder filled in from reference TRBV7-2 and TRBJ2-6): GAGVSQSPSNKVTEKGKDVELRCDPISGHTALYWYRQSLGQGLEFLIYFQGNSAPDKSGLPSDRFSAERTGGSVSTLTIQRTQQEDSAVYLCASRDSYSGANVLTFGAGSRLTVL.

This clonotype was picked up many times. V gene TRBV7-2 combines with J gene TRBJ2-5; 7 bases map to TRBD2. Unmatched junction bases numbered 7, after V lost 4 bases and J lost 5 bases. CDR1 SGHTA and CDR2 FQGNSA come from the germline V gene. This CDR3 comprises 14 residues. The CDR3 spells CASSSTSVGETQYF. The DNA of the CDR3 is TGTGCCAGCAGCTCAACTAGCGTCGGGGAGACCCAGTACTTC.

This chain links TRBV4-3 with TRBJ2-1; D not certain. This CDR3 spans 14 amino acids. The V gene's germline CDR1 is LGHNA and CDR2 YSLEER. Trimming shortened V by 1 base and J by 7 bases, and 11 bases separated the two germline ends. The CDR3 DNA reads TGCGCCAGCAGCCAAGGATTTCAAGCGAATGAGCAGTTCTTC. It is translated as CASSQGFQANEQFF.

The chain links TRBV29-1 to TRBJ2-3; a weak D match, TRBD2 (5 bases). CDR3 length: 14 residues. The germline V gene encodes CDR1 SQVTM and CDR2 ANQGSEA. V was trimmed by 3 bases and J by 1 base, leaving 11 bases between them. The CDR3 sequence: CSVDQRRRTDTQYF. The CDR3 region has the DNA TGCAGCGTTGACCAGCGGAGACGCACAGATACGCAGTATTTT.

This clonotype was seen a few times. The chain recombines TRBV24-1 with TRBJ1-2, with D unresolved. V shed 2 bases and J shed 3 bases, with 9 bases lying between them. The CDR3 is 14 amino acids. The germline V gene encodes CDR1 KGHDR and CDR2 SFDVKD. This CDR3 reads CATSDSWQDYGYTF. CDR3 nucleotide sequence: TGTGCCACCAGTGATTCCTGGCAGGACTATGGCTACACCTTC.

The genes are TRBV29-1 and TRBJ2-3; 7 nucleotides line up with TRBD2. This CDR3 has 11 amino acids. Germline V gene lookup returns CDR1 SQVTM and CDR2 ANQGSEA. With V trimmed by 7 bases and J by 6 bases, 4 bases remained unmatched. CDR3 residues: CSEGRVDTQYF. The CDR3 nucleotides read TGCAGCGAGGGGAGGGTGGATACGCAGTATTTT.

The chain has TRBV27 and TRBJ1-2, with TRBD1 as a possible D gene (6 bases). The CDR3 contains 15 residues. Per the germline V gene, CDR1 is MNHEY and CDR2 is SMNVEV (reference sequence). Trimming took off 6 bases at V and 3 bases at J, with 17 bases between the two ends. The CDR3 sequence is CASSSGEGGHYGYTF. Written as DNA, the CDR3 is TGTGCCAGCAGCTCGGGTGAAGGGGGACACTATGGCTACACCTTC.

This clonotype was detected only a few times. At one end, the junction sequence differs from germline, possibly due to a read error. The genes are TRBV10-2 and TRBJ2-2; TRBD2 matches 8 bases. The CDR3 spans 16 residues. From germline, CDR1 is WSHSY and CDR2 SAAADI. The CDR3 protein is CANSDPGGANTGELFF. CDR3 bases: TGCGCCAACAGTGACCCCGGGGGGGCCAACACCGGGGAGCTGTTTTTT.

This clonotype was counted only a few times. At one end, the junction sequence differs from germline, possibly due to a read error. The chain has TRBV7-6 and TRBJ1-2; D not resolved. This CDR3 has 15 amino acids. Germline values: CDR1 SGHVS, CDR2 FNYEAQ. In DNA form, the CDR3 reads TGTGCCAGCAGCTTAGGGTCTGCCCCTAACCATGGCTACACCTTC. Translation gives CASSLGSAPNHGYTF.

The genes are TRBV9 and TRBJ2-1; TRBD2 might be the D (6 bases). Trimming removed 3 bases at V and 8 bases at J, with 24 bases between. Germline-derived CDR1 and CDR2 are SGDLS and YYNGEE. The CDR3 totals 17 residues. CDR3 loop: CASSAQTGTPRDDEQFF. In DNA form, the CDR3 reads TGTGCCAGCAGCGCACAAACCGGGACTCCGAGGGACGATGAGCAGTTCTTC.

As regards this clonotype: This may be a read error, as it is one base from a much larger clone. This CDR3 is missing its conserved last phenylalanine or tryptophan, likely due to a read error. CDR3 coding DNA: TGTGCCAGCAGCCAAGTAGTTACCGAGCAGTACTGC. Translating gives CASSQVVTEQYC. The chain has TRBV3-1 and TRBJ2-4; the D is unclear. The DNA end is more similar to TRBJ2-7, so the J call may be wrong. The CDR3 spans 12 residues. Germline CDR1 reads LGHDT; CDR2 reads YNNKEL (reference sequence).

Comment on this clonotype: A read error may explain this, as a much larger clone is one base away. The rearrangement links TRBV28 to TRBJ2-4, with no clear D. The DNA end favors TRBJ2-7, so the J call may be wrong. Germline V gives CDR1 MDHEN, CDR2 SYDVKM. The CDR3 spans 12 residues. Here the CDR3 reads CASCNPEYEQYF. CDR3 sequence (DNA): TGTGCCAGCTGTAACCCGGAATACGAGCAGTACTTC.

This rearrangement joins TRBV12-3 or TRBV12-4 to TRBJ2-7; 7 positions agree with TRBD2. The V and J ends lost 6 bases and 6 bases, in that order; junction bases with no gene match: 26. There are 19 residues in the CDR3. The CDR3 is CASRPGGSWVRSGAGEQYF. In DNA form, the CDR3 reads TGTGCCAGCAGGCCGGGGGGTTCTTGGGTTCGAAGTGGGGCAGGCGAGCAGTACTTC.

This rearrangement joins TRBV6-5 to TRBJ2-7; TRBD2 agrees at 8 bases. Germline V gene data show CDR1 as MNHEY and CDR2 as SVGAGI. With 8 bases clipped from V and 5 bases from J, the junction kept 11 bases outside the gene matches. The CDR3 sequence is 14 residues long. The CDR3 DNA reads as TGTGCCAGCCATTATCGCGGGAGGAGTAACGAGCAGTACTTC. It is translated as CASHYRGRSNEQYF.

This clonotype was counted between two and nine times. The rearrangement joins TRBV5-1 to TRBJ2-2; D is unclear. With 2 bases removed from V and 4 bases from J, the gap between germline ends came to 9 bases. The CDR3 runs 14 residues. Germline assignment: CDR1 SGHRS and CDR2 YFSETQ. CDR3 bases: TGCGCCAGCAGCTTAAATCCGGGCACCGGGGAGCTGTTTTTT. As protein: CASSLNPGTGELFF.

The J gene is TRBJ2-4, the V gene TRBV24-1; D might be TRBD1 (6 bases). The CDR3 has 13 amino acids. The germline gives CDR1 KGHDR, CDR2 SFDVKD. With 10 bases removed from V and 13 bases from J, the gap between germline ends came to 22 bases. The chain's CDR3 is CATQGSSYNEQYF. The CDR3 DNA reads as TGTGCCACTCAGGGGAGCTCCTACAATGAGCAGTACTTC.